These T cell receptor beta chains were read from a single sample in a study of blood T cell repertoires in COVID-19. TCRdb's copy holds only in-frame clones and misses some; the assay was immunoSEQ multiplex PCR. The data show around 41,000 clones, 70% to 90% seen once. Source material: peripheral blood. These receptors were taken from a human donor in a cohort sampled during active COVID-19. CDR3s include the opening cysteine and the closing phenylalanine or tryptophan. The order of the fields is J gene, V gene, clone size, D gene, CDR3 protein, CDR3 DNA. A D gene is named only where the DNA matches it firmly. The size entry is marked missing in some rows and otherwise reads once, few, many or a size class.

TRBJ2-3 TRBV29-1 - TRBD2 CSVATSGITDTQYF TGCAGCGTTGCAACTAGCGGGATCACAGATACGCAGTATTTT
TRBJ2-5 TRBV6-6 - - CASSRTNQETQYF TGTGCCAGCAGTCGGACAAACCAAGAGACCCAGTACTTC
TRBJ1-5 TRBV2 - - CASRPGWGNQPQHF TGTGCCAGCAGACCCGGGTGGGGCAATCAGCCCCAGCATTTT
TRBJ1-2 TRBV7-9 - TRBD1 CASSIPGQLSYGYTF TGTGCCAGCAGCATACCGGGACAGCTCTCCTATGGCTACACCTTC
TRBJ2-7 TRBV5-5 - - CASSFAGTSYEQYF TGTGCCAGCAGCTTTGCGGGAACCTCCTACGAGCAGTACTTC
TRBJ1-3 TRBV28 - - CASSTPWRAYGNTIYF TGTGCCAGCAGTACCCCTTGGAGGGCGTACGGAAACACCATATATTTT
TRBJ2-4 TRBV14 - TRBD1 CASSQARQGLLSTIQYF TGTGCCAGCAGCCAAGCGAGACAGGGGTTATTGTCGACCATTCAGTACTTC
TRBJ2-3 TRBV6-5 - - CASSFLLGADTQYF TGTGCCAGCAGTTTTTTGTTAGGGGCAGATACGCAGTATTTT
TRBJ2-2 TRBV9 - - CATLEENTGELFF TGTGCCACCCTAGAGGAGAACACCGGGGAGCTGTTTTTT
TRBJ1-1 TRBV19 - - CASKPGNTEAFF TGTGCCAGTAAACCAGGGAACACTGAAGCTTTCTTT
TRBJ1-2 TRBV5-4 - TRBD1 CASSLIQGGFYGYTF TGTGCCAGCAGCTTGATCCAGGGGGGTTTCTATGGCTACACCTTC
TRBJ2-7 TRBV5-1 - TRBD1 CASSLPSTGIYEQYF TGCGCCAGCAGCTTGCCCTCGACAGGGATCTACGAGCAGTACTTC
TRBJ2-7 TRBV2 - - CASRFYRDSYEQYF TGTGCCAGCAGATTCTACAGGGACTCCTACGAGCAGTACTTC
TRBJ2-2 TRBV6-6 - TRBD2 CASSYGLAGPAGELFF TGTGCCAGCAGTTACGGGCTAGCGGGCCCCGCCGGGGAGCTGTTTTTT
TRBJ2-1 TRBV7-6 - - CASSLAGFSAQQFF TGTGCCAGCAGCTTAGCGGGATTTAGCGCCCAGCAGTTCTTC
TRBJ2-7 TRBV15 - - CATSRASTRSYEQYF TGTGCCACCAGCAGGGCATCGACTAGGTCCTACGAGCAGTACTTC
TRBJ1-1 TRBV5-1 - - CASSSTPRVNTEAFF TGCGCCAGCAGCTCGACTCCGAGGGTGAACACTGAAGCTTTCTTT
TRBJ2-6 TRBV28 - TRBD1 CASSRRTGLSGANVLTF TGTGCCAGCAGCCGTCGGACAGGGCTGTCTGGGGCCAACGTCCTGACTTTC
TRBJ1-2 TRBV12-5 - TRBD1 CASAPADRGGFSDYGYTF TGTGCTAGTGCCCCGGCGGACAGGGGCGGGTTTTCGGACTATGGCTACACCTTC
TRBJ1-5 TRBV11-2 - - CASSLGQGNQPQHF TGTGCCAGCAGCTTAGGACAGGGCAATCAGCCCCAGCATTTT
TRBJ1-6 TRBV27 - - CASSPPFLSSPLHF TGTGCCAGCAGTCCCCCCTTTCTTAGTTCACCCCTCCACTTT
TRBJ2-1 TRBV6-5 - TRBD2 CASSPRPAGDHEQFF TGTGCCAGCAGTCCGCGCCCAGCGGGAGACCATGAGCAGTTCTTC
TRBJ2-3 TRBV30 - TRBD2 CAWRLAGANTQYF TGTGCCTGGAGACTAGCGGGAGCAAATACGCAGTATTTT
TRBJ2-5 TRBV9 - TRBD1 CASSSQDRAETQYF TGTGCCAGCAGCTCACAGGACAGGGCAGAGACCCAGTACTTC
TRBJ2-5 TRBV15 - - CATGTALQETQYF TGTGCCACCGGGACTGCTCTCCAAGAGACCCAGTACTTC
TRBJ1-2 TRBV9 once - CASSVSAGSATF TGTGCCAGCAGCGTCTCCGCGGGGTCAGCCACCTTC
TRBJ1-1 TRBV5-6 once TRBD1 CASSFFDRDRTEAFF TGTGCCAGCAGCTTCTTCGACAGGGATCGCACTGAAGCTTTCTTT
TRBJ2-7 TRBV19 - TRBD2 CASSITSGGEQYF TGTGCCAGTAGTATAACTAGCGGGGGCGAGCAGTACTTC
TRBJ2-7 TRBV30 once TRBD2 CAWSGTSSYEQYF TGTGCCTGGTCCGGGACTAGCTCCTACGAGCAGTACTTC
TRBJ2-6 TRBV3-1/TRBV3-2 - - CASSQRVLSGANVLTF TGTGCCAGCAGCCAGAGGGTCCTCTCTGGGGCCAACGTCCTGACTTTC
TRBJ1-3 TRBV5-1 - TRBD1 CASSPTGSGNTIYF TGCGCCAGCAGCCCGACAGGGTCCGGAAACACCATATATTTT
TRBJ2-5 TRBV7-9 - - CASSLGPGSGETQYF TGTGCCAGCAGCTTAGGGCCGGGGAGTGGGGAGACCCAGTACTTC
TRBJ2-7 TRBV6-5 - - CASNKVGGAYEQYF TGTGCCAGCAATAAGGTGGGAGGAGCCTACGAGCAGTACTTC
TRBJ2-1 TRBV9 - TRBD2 CASSRWTSGGNEQFF TGTGCCAGCAGCAGATGGACTAGCGGAGGCAATGAGCAGTTCTTC
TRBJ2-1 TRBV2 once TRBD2 CASTTTSGRDNEQFF TGTGCCAGCACCACGACTAGCGGGAGGGACAATGAGCAGTTCTTC
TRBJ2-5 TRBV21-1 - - CASSKETSSFGQETQYF TGTGCCAGCAGCAAAGAGACTAGCTCGTTTGGCCAAGAGACCCAGTACTTC
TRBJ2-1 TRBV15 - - CATSRDRGSYNEQFF TGTGCCACCAGCAGAGACCGGGGCTCCTACAATGAGCAGTTCTTC
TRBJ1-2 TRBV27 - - CASSSSGGRPSGGYTF TGTGCCAGCTCGTCCAGTGGGGGCAGGCCCTCAGGTGGCTACACCTTC
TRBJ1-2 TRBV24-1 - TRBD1 CATSTGQGRVRGYTF TGTGCCACCAGTACAGGACAGGGCAGGGTGCGCGGCTACACCTTC
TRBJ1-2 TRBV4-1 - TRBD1 CASSLFQGGYGYTF TGCGCCAGCAGCCTGTTTCAGGGGGGCTATGGCTACACCTTC
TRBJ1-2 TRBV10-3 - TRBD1 CATRGQVKYGYTF TGTGCCACCAGGGGGCAGGTGAAGTATGGCTACACCTTC
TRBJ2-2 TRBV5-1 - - CASSLRADTGELFF TGCGCCAGCAGCTTACGAGCGGACACCGGGGAGCTGTTTTTT
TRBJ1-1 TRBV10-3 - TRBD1 CAISEEPFNQGAITEAFF TGTGCCATCAGTGAAGAACCGTTCAATCAGGGGGCGATTACTGAAGCTTTCTTT
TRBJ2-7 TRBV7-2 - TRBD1 CASSPEGQGSYLSYEQYF TGTGCCAGCAGTCCAGAGGGACAGGGCTCCTACTTATCCTACGAGCAGTACTTC
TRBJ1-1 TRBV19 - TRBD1 CASSLGQLNTEAFF TGTGCCAGTAGTTTGGGACAGTTGAACACTGAAGCTTTCTTT
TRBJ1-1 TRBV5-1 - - CASSFQVQGTGTEAFF TGCGCCAGCAGTTTCCAGGTACAGGGAACAGGTACTGAAGCTTTCTTT
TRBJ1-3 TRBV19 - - CASSIFSGAASGNTIYF TGTGCCAGTAGTATTTTCAGTGGGGCAGCCTCTGGAAACACCATATATTTT
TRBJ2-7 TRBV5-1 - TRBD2 CASSLAGTSGRYEQYF TGCGCCAGCAGCTTGGCCGGGACTAGCGGGCGCTACGAGCAGTACTTC
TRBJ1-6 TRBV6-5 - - CASSYERGNSPLHF TGTGCCAGCAGTTACGAAAGGGGTAATTCACCCCTCCACTTT
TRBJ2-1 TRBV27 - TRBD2 CASSLGGSSYNEQFF TGTGCCAGCAGTTTGGGCGGGAGCTCCTACAATGAGCAGTTCTTC
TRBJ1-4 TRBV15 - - CATSSSTRDEKLFF TGTGCCACGTCCTCAAGTACTCGTGATGAAAAACTGTTTTTT
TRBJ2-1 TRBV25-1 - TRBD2 CASSERGGAYNEQFF TGTGCCAGCAGTGAACGGGGGGGCGCCTACAATGAGCAGTTCTTC
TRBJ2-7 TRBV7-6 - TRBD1 CASSLEDRPSYEQYF TGTGCCAGCAGCTTAGAGGACAGGCCATCCTACGAGCAGTACTTC